This is a list of T cell receptor beta chains from one sample in a study of T cell changes during pregnancy in multiple sclerosis. The table came from immunoSEQ multiplex PCR; TCRdb's copy has only in-frame clones and leaves some out. The sample contains 45,000 to 55,000 clones, 80% to 95% of which appear only once. The material was CD4+ T cells from peripheral blood mononuclear cells, obtained after pregnancy. These receptors were collected from a female donor in good health, enrolled as a control in a pregnancy study. CDR3s include the opening cysteine and the closing phenylalanine or tryptophan. The order of the fields is D gene, clone size, J gene, V gene, CDR3 DNA, CDR3 protein. A D gene is named only where the DNA matches it firmly. Size values are once, few and many counts, or a class for expanded clones, and some rows have none.

. once TRBJ1-3 TRBV7-9 TGTGCCAGCAGCTATAACAGGGACTCTGGAAACACCATATATTTT CASSYNRDSGNTIYF
TRBD2 . TRBJ2-5 TRBV27 TGTGCCAGCAGTTTCGGGCGGGGGAATGGAGAGACCCAGTACTTC CASSFGRGNGETQYF
TRBD2 . TRBJ2-1 TRBV25-1 TGTGCCAGCAGTGTAGCGGGGGGAAGGTTGGATGAGCAGTTCTTC CASSVAGGRLDEQFF
. . TRBJ1-6 TRBV7-9 TGTGCCAGCAGCCCTCCGGGGATTAATTCACCCCTCCACTTT CASSPPGINSPLHF
. . TRBJ1-1 TRBV19 TGTGCCAGTAGACGGGGGGACTTGAACACTGAAGCTTTCTTT CASRRGDLNTEAFF
TRBD2 . TRBJ2-3 TRBV5-1 TGCGCCAGCAGCCGGGGGCGGGGGGAAGCGCCAGATACGCAGTATTTT CASSRGRGEAPDTQYF
. . TRBJ2-7 TRBV15 TGTGCCACCAGCAACAACTACGAGCAGTACTTC CATSNNYEQYF
TRBD2 . TRBJ2-7 TRBV4-3 TGCGCCAGCAGCACACTAGCGGGGGGTTACGAGCAGTACTTC CASSTLAGGYEQYF
. . TRBJ1-6 TRBV5-1 TGCGCCAGCACCCCCGCAGGGATCTCCTATAATTCACCCCTCCACTTT CASTPAGISYNSPLHF
. . TRBJ1-2 TRBV7-9 TGTGCCAGCAGCCAGGGGAAAGGGAATCAGGGGTATGGCTACACCTTC CASSQGKGNQGYGYTF
. few TRBJ1-1 TRBV30 TGTGCCTGGAGAACAGGGAAAGAAGCTTTCTTT CAWRTGKEAFF